These 16 T cell receptor beta chains were sequenced from one sample in a study of technical replicates of blood from a few donors. Some clones are missing from TCRdb's copy, which holds only in-frame ones; the method was immunoSEQ multiplex PCR. The sample has 50,000 to 70,000 clones, 80% to 95% seen once; the top ten hold roughly 4%. The sample comprised PBMCs. The receptors derive from a human donor in good health. Some clones in this sample may be carry-over from other donors' samples.

The chain has TRBV7-2 and TRBJ1-5; D remains ambiguous. Germline V gene lookup returns CDR1 SGHTA and CDR2 FQGNSA. CDR3 size: 14 residues. Trimming shortened V by 1 base and J by 0 bases, and 4 bases separated the two germline ends. The CDR3 region is CASSLEYSNQPQHF. The CDR3 DNA follows: TGTGCCAGCAGCTTAGAATATAGCAATCAGCCCCAGCATTTT.

The CDR3 loop is CASSLGGGNSPLHF. The DNA of the CDR3 is TGTGCCAGCAGCCTCGGGGGGGGGAATTCACCCCTCCACTTT. V is TRBV7-9 and J is TRBJ1-6, with a possible D match to TRBD1 (5 bases). CDR1 and CDR2 (germline): SEHNR, FQNEAQ (reference sequence). This CDR3 has 14 residues. V was trimmed by 5 bases and J by 7 bases, leaving 12 bases between them.

CDR3 sequence reads: CASSTGQRDYGYTF. The CDR3 DNA follows: TGTGCCAGCAGCACGGGACAGCGGGACTATGGCTACACCTTC. The V call is TRBV5-4, the J call TRBJ1-2, with 7 positions matching TRBD1. The germline V gene encodes CDR1 SGHNT and CDR2 YYREEE (reference sequence). V shed 4 bases and J 3 bases; nucleotides not matched to a gene: 6. This CDR3 spans 14 amino acids. Filled out from reference TRBV5-4 and TRBJ1-2, the complete variable domain reads ETGVTQSPTHLIKTRGQQVTLRCSSQSGHNTVSWYQQALGQGPQFIFQYYREEENGRGNFPPRFSGLQFPNYSSELNVNALELDDSALYLCASSTGQRDYGYTFGSGTRLTVV.

The chain uses TRBV18 and TRBJ1-4; perhaps TRBD1 as D (6 bases). V was cut by 6 bases and J by 10 bases, with 12 bases left in between. Per germline, CDR1 KGHSH and CDR2 LQKENI. The CDR3 sequence is 12 residues long. The DNA of the CDR3 is TGTGCCAGCTCGGGACTACAGGGAAAACTGTTTTTT. Protein sequence: CASSGLQGKLFF.

The chain has TRBV7-6 and TRBJ2-7; 9 nucleotides align to TRBD1. The J segment lost 3 bases and the V segment lost 5 bases, leaving 11 bases of the junction unmatched. CDR3 length: 16 amino acids. CDR1 SGHVS and CDR2 FNYEAQ come from the germline V gene. CDR3 in DNA: TGTGCCAGCAGCAGCATTTACAGGGGGCATATCTACGAGCAGTACTTC. Residues: CASSSIYRGHIYEQYF.

The count of this clone is one. CDR3 in DNA: TGTGCCAGCAGCGTAGGTCGGGCGGGTATCTACGAGCAGTACTTC. Translated, it gives CASSVGRAGIYEQYF. The V gene is TRBV9, the J gene TRBJ2-7, with a weak D call TRBD2 (5 bases). Per the germline V gene, CDR1 is SGDLS and CDR2 is YYNGEE. V gave up 0 bases and J gave up 3 bases, with 13 bases separating them. The CDR3 runs to 15 residues. The complete variable domain, with remaining parts taken from reference TRBV9 and TRBJ2-7, reads DSGVTQTPKHLITATGQRVTLRCSPRSGDLSVYWYQQSLDQGLQFLIQYYNGEERAKGNILERFSAQQFPDLHSELNLSSLELGDSALYFCASSVGRAGIYEQYFGPGTRLTVT.

V gene TRBV10-3 combines with J gene TRBJ2-3; TRBD1 matches 8 bases. V dropped 0 bases and J dropped 1; count of bases not matched to a gene: 12. Germline-derived CDR1 and CDR2 are ENHRY and SYGVKD. The CDR3 length is 19 residues. The CDR3 nucleotides are TGTGCCATCAGTGAGTCGCTGGTCTTCCGGACAGGGCGCACAGATACGCAGTATTTT. This codes for CAISESLVFRTGRTDTQYF.

This chain uses TRBV11-2 with TRBJ2-1, with D possibly matching TRBD1 (6 bases). Germline V gene sequence: CDR1 SGHAT, CDR2 FQNNGV. V lost 3 bases to trimming and J lost 2 bases, with 14 bases between them. The CDR3 spans 16 residues. The CDR3: CASSFNRAMPYNEQFF. DNA of the CDR3: TGTGCCAGCAGCTTCAACAGGGCCATGCCCTACAATGAGCAGTTCTTC.

This chain connects TRBV9 to TRBJ2-3, with 10 bases fitting TRBD2. The CDR3 runs to 16 residues. Trimming cost V 2 bases and J 2 bases; bases outside gene matches: 5. Germline V gives CDR1 SGDLS, CDR2 YYNGEE. CDR3 sequence reads: CASSVSGRSPTDTQYF. The CDR3 DNA sequence: TGTGCCAGCAGCGTTAGCGGGAGGTCTCCCACAGATACGCAGTATTTT.

This clone was seen just once. The V gene is TRBV7-2, the J gene TRBJ2-7, with 16 bases identical to TRBD2. This CDR3 spans 18 amino acids. Germline-derived CDR1 and CDR2 are SGHTA and FQGNSA. The ends lost 5 bases at V and 7 bases at J; junction bases unmatched: 14. The CDR3, as DNA: TGTGCCAGCAGCCTTCCCGGGACTAGCGGGAGGGCCGGTGCGGAGCAGTACTTC. It codes for CASSLPGTSGRAGAEQYF.

The V gene is TRBV5-4, the J gene TRBJ2-2; 8 bases align to TRBD2. The CDR3 has 15 amino acids. V lost 4 bases, J lost 5 bases, and 7 bases stayed unmatched. Germline V gene data show CDR1 as SGHNT and CDR2 as YYREEE (reference sequence). CDR3 protein: CASSPGTRGTGELFF. The CDR3 nucleotides read TGTGCCAGCAGCCCCGGGACTAGGGGAACCGGGGAGCTGTTTTTT.

The chain uses TRBV7-8 and TRBJ2-5, with TRBD2 identical over 7 bases. V trimming: 5 bases; J trimming: 5 bases; junction bases outside the gene matches: 11. This CDR3 contains 15 residues. Looked up from germline, CDR1 is SGHVS and CDR2 is FQNEAQ. This CDR3 is CASSKTPAGRETQYF. CDR3 bases: TGTGCCAGCAGCAAAACCCCAGCGGGGAGGGAGACCCAGTACTTC.

The CDR3 DNA is TGCAGCGTTGCAGGACTAGCCACAGAGTTTGTGACTCAAGAGACCCAGTACTTC. Its translation is CSVAGLATEFVTQETQYF. The chain links TRBV29-1 to TRBJ2-5; 8 bases are shared with TRBD2. Germline V gene sequence: CDR1 SQVTM, CDR2 ANQGSEA. The CDR3 covers 18 residues. V trimming: 4 bases; J trimming: 2 bases; junction bases outside the gene matches: 18.

The J gene is TRBJ2-7, the V gene TRBV18; TRBD1 agrees at 7 bases. Germline V gives CDR1 KGHSH, CDR2 LQKENI. V gave up 5 bases and J gave up 3 bases; unmatched junction bases: 4. CDR3 length: 13 amino acids. CDR3 bases: TGTGCCAGCTCATCCCGGGACAGCTACGAGCAGTACTTC. The encoded protein is CASSSRDSYEQYF.

This chain joins TRBV7-9 and TRBJ2-3, with D possibly matching TRBD2 (5 bases). This CDR3 comprises 14 residues. Germline V gene sequence: CDR1 SEHNR, CDR2 FQNEAQ (reference sequence). V shed 5 bases and J shed 6 bases, with 15 bases lying between them. The CDR3 sequence: CASSPLGVWDTQYF. Here the CDR3 DNA reads TGTGCCAGCAGCCCCCTCGGGGTTTGGGATACGCAGTATTTT.

The chain joins TRBV19 to TRBJ1-2, with 7 bases aligning to TRBD1. Germline V gene lookup returns CDR1 LNHDA and CDR2 SQIVND (reference sequence). There are 13 residues in the CDR3. The V and J ends lost 7 bases and 7 bases, in that order; junction bases with no gene match: 9. The CDR3 DNA reads TGTGCCAGTACAAGGGGGCCATCGGGTGGCTACACCTTC. Protein: CASTRGPSGGYTF.